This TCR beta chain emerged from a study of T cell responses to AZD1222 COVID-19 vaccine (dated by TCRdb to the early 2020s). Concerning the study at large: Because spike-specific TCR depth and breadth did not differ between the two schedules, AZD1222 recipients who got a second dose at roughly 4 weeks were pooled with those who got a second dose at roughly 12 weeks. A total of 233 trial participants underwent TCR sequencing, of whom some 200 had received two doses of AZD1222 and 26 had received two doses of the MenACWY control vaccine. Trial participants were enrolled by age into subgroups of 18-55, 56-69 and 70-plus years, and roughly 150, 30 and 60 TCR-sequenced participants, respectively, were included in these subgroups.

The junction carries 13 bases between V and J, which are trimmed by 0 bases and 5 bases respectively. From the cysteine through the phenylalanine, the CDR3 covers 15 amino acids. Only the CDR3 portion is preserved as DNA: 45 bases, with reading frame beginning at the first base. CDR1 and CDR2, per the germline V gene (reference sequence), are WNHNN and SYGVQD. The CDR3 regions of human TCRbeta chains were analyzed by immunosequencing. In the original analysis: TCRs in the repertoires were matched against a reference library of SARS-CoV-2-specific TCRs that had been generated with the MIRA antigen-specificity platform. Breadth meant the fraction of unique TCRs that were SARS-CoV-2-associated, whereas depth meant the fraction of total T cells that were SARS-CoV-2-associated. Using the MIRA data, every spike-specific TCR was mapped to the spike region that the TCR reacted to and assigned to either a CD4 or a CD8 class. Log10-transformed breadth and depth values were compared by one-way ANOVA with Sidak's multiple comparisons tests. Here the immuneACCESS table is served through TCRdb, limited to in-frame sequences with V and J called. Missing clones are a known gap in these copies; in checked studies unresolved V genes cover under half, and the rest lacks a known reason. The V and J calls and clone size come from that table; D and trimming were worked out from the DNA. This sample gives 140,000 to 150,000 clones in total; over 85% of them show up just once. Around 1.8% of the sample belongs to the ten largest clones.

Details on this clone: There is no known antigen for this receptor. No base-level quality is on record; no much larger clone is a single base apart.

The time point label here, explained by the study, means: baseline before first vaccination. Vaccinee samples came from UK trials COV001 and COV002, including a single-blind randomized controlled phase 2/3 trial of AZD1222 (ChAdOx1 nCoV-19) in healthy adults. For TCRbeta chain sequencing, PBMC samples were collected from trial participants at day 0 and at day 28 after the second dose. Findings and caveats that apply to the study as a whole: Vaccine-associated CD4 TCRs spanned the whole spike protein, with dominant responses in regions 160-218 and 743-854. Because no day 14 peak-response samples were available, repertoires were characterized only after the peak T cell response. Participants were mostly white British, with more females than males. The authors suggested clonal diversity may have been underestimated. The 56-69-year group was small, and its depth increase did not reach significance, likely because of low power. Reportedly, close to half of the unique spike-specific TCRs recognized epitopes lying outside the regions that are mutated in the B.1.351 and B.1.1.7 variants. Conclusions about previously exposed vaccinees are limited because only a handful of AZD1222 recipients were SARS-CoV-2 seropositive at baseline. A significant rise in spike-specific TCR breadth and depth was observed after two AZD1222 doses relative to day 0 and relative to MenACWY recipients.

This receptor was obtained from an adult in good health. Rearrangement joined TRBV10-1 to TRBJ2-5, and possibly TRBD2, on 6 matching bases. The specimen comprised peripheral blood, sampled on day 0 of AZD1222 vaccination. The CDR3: CASSESGRAGETQYF. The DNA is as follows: TGCGCCAGCAGTGAGTCAGGCAGGGCGGGGGAGACCCAGTACTTC.